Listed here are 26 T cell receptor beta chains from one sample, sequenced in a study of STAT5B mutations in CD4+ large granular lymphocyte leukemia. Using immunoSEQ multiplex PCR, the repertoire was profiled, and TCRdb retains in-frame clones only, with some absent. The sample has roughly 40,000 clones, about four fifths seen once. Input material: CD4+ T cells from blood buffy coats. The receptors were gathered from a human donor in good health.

The CDR3: CASSETGTSGYNEQFF. The CDR3 DNA sequence: TGCGCCAGCAGCGAGACCGGGACTAGCGGCTACAATGAGCAGTTCTTC. V is TRBV5-1 and J is TRBJ2-1; 11 bases are a match to TRBD2. Trimming at V came to 4 bases and at J to 3 bases, leaving 6 bases not matched to a gene. Germline CDR1 is SGHRS and CDR2 is YFSETQ. The CDR3 is made up of 16 amino acids.

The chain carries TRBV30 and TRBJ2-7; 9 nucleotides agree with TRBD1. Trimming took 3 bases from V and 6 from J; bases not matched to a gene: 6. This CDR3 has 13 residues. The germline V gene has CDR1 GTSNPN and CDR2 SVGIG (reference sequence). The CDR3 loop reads CAWSVRTGAEQYF. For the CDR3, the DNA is TGTGCCTGGAGCGTAAGGACAGGGGCCGAGCAGTACTTC.

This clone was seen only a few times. In DNA, the CDR3 is TGTGCCAGCAGCTTAGTTGGAAACACTGAAGCTTTCTTT. It yields the protein CASSLVGNTEAFF. The chain is built from TRBV7-7 and TRBJ1-1; D not resolved. CDR1 is SSHAT and CDR2 is FNYEAQ in the germline V gene (reference sequence). The ends were cut back, 1 base at V and 2 bases at J, with 5 bases in the middle. The CDR3 is 13 amino acids.

In DNA form, the CDR3 reads TGTGCCAGCAGTGAATTTAGAGGAGGGGAGACCCAGTACTTC. Protein product: CASSEFRGGETQYF. The chain carries TRBV25-1 and TRBJ2-5, with a weak D call TRBD2 (6 bases). CDR3 length: 14 amino acids. Germline V gene sequence: CDR1 MGHDK, CDR2 SYGVNS. The V end was cut by 1 base, the J end by 5 bases, with 11 bases between.

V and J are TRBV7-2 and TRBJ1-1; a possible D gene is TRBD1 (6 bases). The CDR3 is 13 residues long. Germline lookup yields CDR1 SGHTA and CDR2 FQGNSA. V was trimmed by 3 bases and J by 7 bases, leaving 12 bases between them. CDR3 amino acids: CASSFPHRDEAFF. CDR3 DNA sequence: TGTGCCAGCAGCTTTCCGCACAGGGATGAAGCTTTCTTT.

CDR3 sequence (DNA): TGTGCCAGCAGCTTGGCCCACGGCGAGCAGTACTTC. Its translation is CASSLAHGEQYF. The chain links TRBV5-4 to TRBJ2-7, with no clear D. The CDR3 extends over 12 amino acids. The V gene lost 0 bases and the J gene lost 6 bases, with 7 bases spanning the gap. Germline CDR1 and CDR2: SGHNT and YYREEE (reference sequence).

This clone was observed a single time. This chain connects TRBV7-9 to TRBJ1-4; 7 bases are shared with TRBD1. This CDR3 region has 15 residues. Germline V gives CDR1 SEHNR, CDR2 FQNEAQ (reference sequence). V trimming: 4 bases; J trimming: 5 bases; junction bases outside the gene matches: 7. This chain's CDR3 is CASSSRQGFNEKLFF. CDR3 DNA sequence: TGTGCCAGCAGCTCCCGACAGGGTTTCAATGAAAAACTGTTTTTT.

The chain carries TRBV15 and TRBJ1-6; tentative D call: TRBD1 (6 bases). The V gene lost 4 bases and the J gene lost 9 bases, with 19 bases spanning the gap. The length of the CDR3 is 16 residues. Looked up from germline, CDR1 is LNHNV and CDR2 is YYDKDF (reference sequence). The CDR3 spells CATSTDRTIGGSPLHF. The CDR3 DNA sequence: TGTGCCACCAGCACAGACAGGACCATAGGGGGTTCACCCCTCCACTTT. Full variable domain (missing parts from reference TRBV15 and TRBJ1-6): DAMVIQNPRYQVTQFGKPVTLSCSQTLNHNVMYWYQQKSSQAPKLLFHYYDKDFNNEADTPDNFQSRRPNTSFCFLDIRSPGLGDTAMYLCATSTDRTIGGSPLHFGNGTRLTVT.

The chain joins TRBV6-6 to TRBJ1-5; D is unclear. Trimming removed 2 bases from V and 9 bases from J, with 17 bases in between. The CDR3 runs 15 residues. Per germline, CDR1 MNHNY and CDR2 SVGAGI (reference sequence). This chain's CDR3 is CASSYSNTAWLPQHF. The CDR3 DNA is TGTGCCAGCAGTTACAGTAATACAGCGTGGTTGCCCCAGCATTTT.

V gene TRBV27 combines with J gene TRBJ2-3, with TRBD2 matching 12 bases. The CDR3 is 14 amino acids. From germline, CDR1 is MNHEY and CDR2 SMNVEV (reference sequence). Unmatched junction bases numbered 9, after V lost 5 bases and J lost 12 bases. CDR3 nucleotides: TGTGCCAGCAGTACGGGACTAGCGGGTTTGAATCAGTATTTT. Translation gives CASSTGLAGLNQYF.

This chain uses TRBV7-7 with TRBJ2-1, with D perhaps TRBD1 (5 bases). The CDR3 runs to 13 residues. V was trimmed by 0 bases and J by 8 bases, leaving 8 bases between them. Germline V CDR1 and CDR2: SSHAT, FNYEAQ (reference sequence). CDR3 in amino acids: CASSLAREHEQFF. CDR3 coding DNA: TGTGCCAGCAGCTTAGCCAGGGAACATGAGCAGTTCTTC.

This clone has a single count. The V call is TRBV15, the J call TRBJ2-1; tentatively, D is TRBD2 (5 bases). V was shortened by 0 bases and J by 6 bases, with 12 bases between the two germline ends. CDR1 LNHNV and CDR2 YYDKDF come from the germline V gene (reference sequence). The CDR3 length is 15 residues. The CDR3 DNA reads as TGTGCCACCAGCAGAGATCTTGGGAGCGGCAATGAGCAGTTCTTC. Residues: CATSRDLGSGNEQFF.

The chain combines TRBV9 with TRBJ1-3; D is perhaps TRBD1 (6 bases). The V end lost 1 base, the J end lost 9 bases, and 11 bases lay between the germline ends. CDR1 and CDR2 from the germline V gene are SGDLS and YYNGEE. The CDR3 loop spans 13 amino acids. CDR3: CASSVRQAGTIYF. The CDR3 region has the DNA TGTGCCAGCAGCGTAAGACAGGCCGGCACCATATATTTT.

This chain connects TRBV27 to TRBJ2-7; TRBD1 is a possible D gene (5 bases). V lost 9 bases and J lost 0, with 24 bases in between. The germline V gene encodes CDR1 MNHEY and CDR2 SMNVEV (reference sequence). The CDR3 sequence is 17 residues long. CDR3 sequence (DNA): TGTGCCAGGCCGTCGAAGGGGTGGCACATGGGCTCCTACGAGCAGTACTTC. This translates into CARPSKGWHMGSYEQYF.

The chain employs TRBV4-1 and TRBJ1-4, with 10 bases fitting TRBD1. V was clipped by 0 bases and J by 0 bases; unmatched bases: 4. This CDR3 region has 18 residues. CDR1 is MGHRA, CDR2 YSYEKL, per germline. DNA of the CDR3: TGCGCCAGCAGCCAAGAAGGACAGGGGGGTGCAACTAATGAAAAACTGTTTTTT. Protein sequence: CASSQEGQGGATNEKLFF.

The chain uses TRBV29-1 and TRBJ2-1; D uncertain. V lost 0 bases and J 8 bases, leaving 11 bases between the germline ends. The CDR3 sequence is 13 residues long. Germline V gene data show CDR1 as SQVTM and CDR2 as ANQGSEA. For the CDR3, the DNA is TGCAGCGTTGAAGAAGGAGTGAACTATGAGCAGTTCTTC. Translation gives CSVEEGVNYEQFF.

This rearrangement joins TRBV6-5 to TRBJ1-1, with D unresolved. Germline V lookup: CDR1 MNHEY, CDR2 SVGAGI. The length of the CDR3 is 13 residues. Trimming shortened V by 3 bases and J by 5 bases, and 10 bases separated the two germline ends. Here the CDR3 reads CASSYPGKTEAFF. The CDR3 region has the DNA TGTGCCAGCAGTTATCCGGGGAAAACTGAAGCTTTCTTT.

The CDR3, as DNA: TGTGCCTGGAGTGTTTCTGGCTACGAGCAGTACTTC. It yields the protein CAWSVSGYEQYF. The chain recombines TRBV30 with TRBJ2-7; D remains unclear. Trimming pared 0 bases from V and 3 bases from J, leaving 6 bases between. Germline V lookup: CDR1 GTSNPN, CDR2 SVGIG (reference sequence). The CDR3 consists of 12 residues.

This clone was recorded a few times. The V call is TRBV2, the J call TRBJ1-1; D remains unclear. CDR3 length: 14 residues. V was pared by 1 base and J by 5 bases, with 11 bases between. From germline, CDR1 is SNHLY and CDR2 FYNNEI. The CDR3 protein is CASSEGRLRTEAFF. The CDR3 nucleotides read TGTGCCAGCAGTGAAGGGCGCCTGAGGACTGAAGCTTTCTTT.

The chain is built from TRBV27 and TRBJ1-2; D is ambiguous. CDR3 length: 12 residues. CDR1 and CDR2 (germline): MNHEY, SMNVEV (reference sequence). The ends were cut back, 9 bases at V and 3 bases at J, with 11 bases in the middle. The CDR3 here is CARRVFDYGYTF. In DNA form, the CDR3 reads TGTGCCAGAAGGGTGTTTGACTATGGCTACACCTTC.

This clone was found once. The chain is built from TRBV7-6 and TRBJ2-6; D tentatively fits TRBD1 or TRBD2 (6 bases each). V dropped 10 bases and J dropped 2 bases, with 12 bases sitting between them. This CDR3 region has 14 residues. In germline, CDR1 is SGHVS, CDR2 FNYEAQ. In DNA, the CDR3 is TGTGCCACCCGGGGGCAGGCTGGGGCCAACGTCCTGACTTTC. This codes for CATRGQAGANVLTF.

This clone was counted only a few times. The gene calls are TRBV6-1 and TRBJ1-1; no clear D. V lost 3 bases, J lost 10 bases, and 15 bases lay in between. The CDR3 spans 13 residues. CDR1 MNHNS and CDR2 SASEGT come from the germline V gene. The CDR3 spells CASSDDLRLGAFF. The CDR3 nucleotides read TGTGCCAGCAGTGACGACCTAAGGTTGGGAGCTTTCTTT.

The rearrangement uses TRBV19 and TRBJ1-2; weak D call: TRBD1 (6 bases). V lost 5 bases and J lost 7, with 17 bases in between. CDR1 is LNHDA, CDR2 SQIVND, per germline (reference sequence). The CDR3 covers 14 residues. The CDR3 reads CASSYTGFSSGYTF. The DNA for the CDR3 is TGTGCCAGTAGTTATACAGGGTTCTCCTCTGGCTACACCTTC.

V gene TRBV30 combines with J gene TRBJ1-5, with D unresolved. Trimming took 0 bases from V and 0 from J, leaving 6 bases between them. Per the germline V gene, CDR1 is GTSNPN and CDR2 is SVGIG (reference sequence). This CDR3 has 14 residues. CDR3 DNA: TGTGCCTGGAGTGTGGAATATAGCAATCAGCCCCAGCATTTT. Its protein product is CAWSVEYSNQPQHF. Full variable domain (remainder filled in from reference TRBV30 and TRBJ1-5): SQTIHQWPATLVQPVGSPLSLECTVEGTSNPNLYWYRQAAGRGLQLLFYSVGIGQISSEVPQNLSASRPQDRQFILSSKKLLLSDSGFYLCAWSVEYSNQPQHFGDGTRLSIL.

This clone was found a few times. The CDR3 loop is CASSSGGLGALHF. Here the CDR3 DNA reads TGCGCCAGCAGTTCGGGGGGCCTCGGAGCCCTCCACTTT. The V call is TRBV5-1, the J call TRBJ1-6; D perhaps matches TRBD1 (6 bases). Germline V gives CDR1 SGHRS, CDR2 YFSETQ. V lost 5 bases, J lost 14 bases, and 17 bases lay in between. The CDR3 runs 13 residues.

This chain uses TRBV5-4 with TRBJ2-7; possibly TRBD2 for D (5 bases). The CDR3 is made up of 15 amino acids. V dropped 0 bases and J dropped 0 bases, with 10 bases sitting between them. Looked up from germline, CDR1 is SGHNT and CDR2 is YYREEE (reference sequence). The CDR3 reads CASSLVTGSSYEQYF. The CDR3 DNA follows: TGTGCCAGCAGCTTGGTAACGGGGAGCTCCTACGAGCAGTACTTC.